This T cell receptor (beta chain) was observed in a study of T cell changes during pregnancy in multiple sclerosis. CDR3 length: 14 residues. Trimming at V came to 3 bases and at J to 3 bases, leaving 5 bases not matched to a gene. Germline-derived CDR1 and CDR2 are SQVTM and ANQGSEA. Clones were read by immunoSEQ multiplex PCR, and TCRdb kept only the in-frame ones, dropping some. The sample includes about 59,000 clones, 94% of them seen just once. V and J are TRBV29-1 and TRBJ2-3, with TRBD1 matching 8 bases. This TCR came from a female donor with multiple sclerosis, enrolled in a pregnancy study. Source: CD8+ T cells from peripheral blood mononuclear cells, taken after pregnancy. The CDR3, as DNA: TGCAGCGTTGAGGGCAGGGGGCGAACAGATACGCAGTATTTT. Its protein is CSVEGRGRTDTQYF.